Only one count was recorded for the clone carrying this TCR beta chain. V lost 5 bases and J 7 bases, leaving 11 bases between the germline ends. CDR1 is LNHDA and CDR2 is SQIVND in the germline V gene (reference sequence). The CDR3 totals 13 residues. The data are from a study of blood T cell repertoires in COVID-19. Assay: immunoSEQ multiplex PCR; the TCRdb copy retains only in-frame clones and omits some. This table has about 230,000 clones, more than 70% appearing once. V gene TRBV19 combines with J gene TRBJ2-2; no firm D call. This sequence originates from a man at least 80 years old with acute or convalescent COVID-19. The material sequenced was peripheral blood. Written as DNA, the CDR3 is TGTGCCAGTAGTCTTCAACCAGGCGGGGAGCTGTTTTTT. Translated, it gives CASSLQPGGELFF.